Listed below are T cell receptor beta chains from one sample, sequenced in a study of identical twins. TCRdb fed the 5' RACE reads into MiXCR, producing one record per CDR3 protein. The sample carries about 470,000 distinct CDR3 sequences, 20% to 30% recorded once. These same data were also listed under a study on T cells expressing NK-cell markers.

Sample: CD4+ T cells sorted from blood. The receptors stem from a woman under 30 in good health. Both conserved end residues are part of each CDR3. A D gene is named only where the DNA matches it firmly. Some rows have no size entry. The others give once, few or many, or a class for an expanded clone.

J	V	size	D	DNA	CDR3
TRBJ2-5	TRBV12-3/TRBV12-4	many	NA	TGTGCCAGCAGCCTAGACAGACGAGAGACCCAGTACTTC	CASSLDRRETQYF
TRBJ2-5	TRBV3-1	NA	NA	TGTGCCAGCAGCGAAAGGGCTAGCCAAGAGACCCAGTACTTC	CASSERASQETQYF
TRBJ1-2	TRBV29-1	few	NA	TGCAGCGTCCGTCGGGGGGACGGTGGCTACACCTTC	CSVRRGDGGYTF
TRBJ2-3	TRBV29-1	NA	NA	TGCAGCGTTGACGCGGACTTCGCAGATACGCAGTATTTT	CSVDADFADTQYF
TRBJ1-1	TRBV12-3/TRBV12-4	NA	NA	TGTGCCAGCAGTCTAGGGCCGGCCGAAGCTTTCTTT	CASSLGPAEAFF
TRBJ2-3	TRBV20-1	NA	TRBD2	TGCAGTGCTAGAGATCCCCAGCGGGGGAGCACAGATACGCAGTATTTT	CSARDPQRGSTDTQYF
TRBJ1-1	TRBV20-1	many	NA	TGCAGTGCCGGACAGTCCTTGAACACTGAAGCTTTCTTT	CSAGQSLNTEAFF
TRBJ2-7	TRBV2	NA	NA	TGTGCCAGCAGCTACTACAGCGGGCAGTACTTC	CASSYYSGQYF
TRBJ2-3	TRBV14	NA	NA	TGTGCCAGCAGCCAAGATCTAGCGAGAACAGATACGCAGTATTTT	CASSQDLARTDTQYF
TRBJ2-1	TRBV3-1	NA	NA	TGTGCCAGCAGCCACGGCAGGGATCTCTACAATGGGCAGTTCTTC	CASSHGRDLYNGQFF
TRBJ1-2	TRBV20-1	NA	NA	TGCAGTACCTTGGAGGGGCTTTATGGCTACACCTTC	CSTLEGLYGYTF
TRBJ2-7	TRBV21-1	once	NA	TGTGCCAGCAGCCCCCATTTGCGGGAGAGGTACGAGCAGTACTTC	CASSPHLRERYEQYF
TRBJ2-7	TRBV7-8	many	NA	TGTGCCAGCAGCTCTTTGAGCCGGGCCTACTCCTACGAGCAGTACTTC	CASSSLSRAYSYEQYF
TRBJ2-2	TRBV12-3/TRBV12-4	once	TRBD1	TGTGCCAGCAATAGGGGACAGCGGACGAACACCGGGGAGCTGTTTTTT	CASNRGQRTNTGELFF
TRBJ2-1	TRBV12-3/TRBV12-4	NA	TRBD1	TGTGCCAGCAGGCACAACAGGGGGGAATCCTACAATGAGCAGTTCTTC	CASRHNRGESYNEQFF
TRBJ2-5	TRBV20-1	NA	TRBD2	TGCAGTGCTAGTAGCGGGTACCAAGAGACCCAGTACTTC	CSASSGYQETQYF
TRBJ2-2	TRBV5-1	NA	TRBD1	TGCGCCAGCAGCGTAGTGACAGGGGGCTCCGGGGAGCTGTTTTTT	CASSVVTGGSGELFF
TRBJ2-3	TRBV15	few	NA	TGTGCCACCAGCAAGGCCACAGATACGCAGTATTTT	CATSKATDTQYF
TRBJ2-1	TRBV7-3	NA	TRBD1	TGTGCCAGCAGCCACCGGGACAGGGACAATGAGCAGTTCTTC	CASSHRDRDNEQFF
TRBJ2-1	TRBV10-3	NA	NA	TGTGCCACCTCCGGGACTCCAGGTGATGAGCAGTTCTTC	CATSGTPGDEQFF
TRBJ2-5	TRBV7-2	NA	TRBD2	TGTGCCAGCAGCCCCCTAGCGGGAAAAGAGACCCAGTACTTC	CASSPLAGKETQYF
TRBJ2-3	TRBV3-1	NA	TRBD2	TGTGCCAGCAGCCAGTCGACTAGCGGCACAGATACGCAGTATTTT	CASSQSTSGTDTQYF
TRBJ2-5	TRBV20-1	few	TRBD1	TGCAGCCTTAGTAACAGGGGGCAAGAGACCCAGTACTTC	CSLSNRGQETQYF
TRBJ2-1	TRBV6-2/TRBV6-3	NA	NA	TGTGCCAGCAAGGACCGGCTTCGTAATGAGCAGTTCTTC	CASKDRLRNEQFF
TRBJ2-1	TRBV9	NA	TRBD2	TGTGCCAGCAGCGTAGCGGGAGGGCCGGGTAATGAGCAGTTCTTC	CASSVAGGPGNEQFF
TRBJ2-1	TRBV7-9	NA	TRBD2	TGTGCCAGCAGCCCGGGACTAGCGGGGGGGGTCAATGAGCAGTTCTTC	CASSPGLAGGVNEQFF
TRBJ2-7	TRBV7-9	few	NA	TGTGCCAGCAGCTCCTACAGGGTTGCCGAGCAGTACTTC	CASSSYRVAEQYF
TRBJ2-1	TRBV11-2	NA	TRBD2	TGTGCCAGCAGCTTCCAACGGACTAGCGGGACATCCAGCTCCTACAATGAGCAGTTCTTC	CASSFQRTSGTSSSYNEQFF
TRBJ2-5	TRBV12-3/TRBV12-4	NA	NA	TGTGCCAGCGCTTTTCAGGCCCCTGTAAGGGAGACCCAGTACTTC	CASAFQAPVRETQYF
TRBJ2-7	TRBV6-2/TRBV6-3	many	NA	TGTGCCAGCAGTTACTCGACTAGCTCCTACGAGCAGTACTTC	CASSYSTSSYEQYF
TRBJ2-7	TRBV5-5	NA	TRBD1	TGTGCCAGCAGCCTTGGACAGGGAAGTACCTACGAGCAGTACTTC	CASSLGQGSTYEQYF
TRBJ2-3	TRBV7-3	NA	TRBD2	TGTGCCAGCAGCTTAACTGGGTCGGGGGGTGACACAGATACGCAGTATTTT	CASSLTGSGGDTDTQYF
TRBJ2-1	TRBV6-5	few	TRBD1	TGTGCCAGCAGTTCGCCGACAGGGCCTTCCTACAATGAGCAGTTCTTC	CASSSPTGPSYNEQFF
TRBJ1-1	TRBV5-1	NA	NA	TGCGCCAGCAGCCTTGCCGGGGACCCGAACACTGAAGCTTTCTTT	CASSLAGDPNTEAFF
TRBJ2-7	TRBV25-1	few	TRBD1	TGTGCCAGCAGCCGGACAGGGTCAAGGTCCTACGAGCAGTACTTC	CASSRTGSRSYEQYF
TRBJ2-1	TRBV10-3	NA	NA	TGTGCCATCAGTGATCGGGGAAACCCAAATTACAATGAGCAGTTCTTC	CAISDRGNPNYNEQFF
TRBJ2-7	TRBV12-3/TRBV12-4	NA	TRBD2	TGTGCCAGCAGGGGACCGGGACTAGCGGGAGGGCCCTACGAGCAGTACTTC	CASRGPGLAGGPYEQYF
TRBJ2-1	TRBV7-3	NA	TRBD2	TGTGCCAGCAGCTTTAGCGGGGGGAAGGACAATGAGCAGTTCTTC	CASSFSGGKDNEQFF
TRBJ2-5	TRBV5-5	few	NA	TGTGCCAGCAGTTTAGGGCAGGGCCGGGAGACCCAGTACTTC	CASSLGQGRETQYF
TRBJ2-7	TRBV6-1	NA	TRBD2	TGTGCCAGCAAAGACCCGGGACTAGCGGTGAGGGAGTACTTC	CASKDPGLAVREYF
TRBJ2-5	TRBV12-3/TRBV12-4	few	NA	TGTGCCAGCAGTCGGAGGGGGCAGGAGACCCAGTACTTC	CASSRRGQETQYF
TRBJ1-1	TRBV7-3	once	TRBD1	TGTGCCAGCCAGGACAGGGTCGACACTGAAGCTTTCTTT	CASQDRVDTEAFF
TRBJ1-5	TRBV6-2/TRBV6-3	NA	NA	TGTGCCGGAACCCGAGCAAGCAATCAGCCCCAGCATTTT	CAGTRASNQPQHF
TRBJ2-2	TRBV7-6	NA	NA	TGTGCCAGCAGCTTAGAACGAGCAGGTTACACCGGGGAGCTGTTTTTT	CASSLERAGYTGELFF
TRBJ1-2	TRBV5-4	few	NA	TGTGCCAGCAGCGCTTCAGGGTTTGGCTACACCTTC	CASSASGFGYTF
TRBJ2-7	TRBV6-2/TRBV6-3	many	NA	TGTGCCAGCAGTTACTCGAGGGGGAACAGGATACCCTACGAGCAGTACTTC	CASSYSRGNRIPYEQYF
TRBJ2-7	TRBV11-2	NA	NA	TGTGCCAGCAGCCAGGGACACCCGAGCTCCTACGAGCAGTACTTC	CASSQGHPSSYEQYF
TRBJ1-1	TRBV7-2	NA	NA	TGTGCCAGCAGCTCCGCCGCAAGTTTCACTGAAGCTTTCTTT	CASSSAASFTEAFF
TRBJ2-3	TRBV9	NA	NA	TGTGCCAGCAGCGCCTCTAGCACAGATACGCAGTATTTT	CASSASSTDTQYF
TRBJ2-3	TRBV9	NA	NA	TGTGCCAGCAGCGTAGTGGGAGATACGCAGTATTTT	CASSVVGDTQYF
TRBJ1-6	TRBV5-1	NA	NA	TGCGCCAGCAGTGGCGGGACCAATAATTCACCCCTCCACTTT	CASSGGTNNSPLHF
TRBJ2-2	TRBV4-2	once	TRBD1	TGTGCCAGCAGCAAAATCCGGACAGGTCTCAGAGGGAACACCGGGGAGCTGTTTTTT	CASSKIRTGLRGNTGELFF